Following are 13 T cell receptor beta chains from one sample sequenced in a study of T-cell reconstitution after alpha-beta-depleted transplantation in children. Library preparation (for TCRbeta) was performed with unique molecular identifiers. Via MiXCR, TCRdb re-called the PCR reads, giving one row per CDR3 protein. The table lists hundreds of thousands of distinct CDR3 sequences, roughly a tenth of them singletons, with roughly 2% in the top ten. The sequences come from PBMCs, collected before TCRalphabeta/CD19-depleted stem cell transplant. The receptors shown here come from a child aged 2 to 15 with inherited bone marrow failure, due to receive a stem cell transplant.

This clonotype was detected ten times or more. The V and J genes are TRBV6-1 and TRBJ2-7, with D unresolved. The CDR3 has 16 amino acids. Germline V CDR1 and CDR2: MNHNS, SASEGT. Trimming took 4 bases from V and 0 from J, leaving 16 bases between them. The CDR3 loop reads CASSAILNFLSYEQYF. The CDR3 DNA is TGTGCCAGCAGTGCCATCCTCAATTTTCTCTCCTACGAGCAGTACTTC.

Only a few counts were recorded for this clonotype. The chain recombines TRBV5-4 with TRBJ2-3, with TRBD2 as a possible D gene (6 bases). Between the trimmed V and J ends, which lost 3 bases and 4 bases, there was a span of 12 bases. CDR3 length: 14 residues. CDR1 SGHNT and CDR2 YYREEE come from the germline V gene (reference sequence). Here the CDR3 DNA reads TGTGCCAGCAGCTGGGACTCCGTTCCAGATACGCAGTATTTT. This translates into CASSWDSVPDTQYF.

This clonotype was counted many times. The gene calls are TRBV27 and TRBJ2-2; 10 nucleotides agree with TRBD2. V lost 1 base and J lost 6; bases outside the gene matches: 5. Germline CDR1 and CDR2: MNHEY and SMNVEV (reference sequence). This CDR3 spans 16 amino acids. CDR3 loop: CASSLFPAGGPGELFF. The CDR3 DNA follows: TGTGCCAGCAGTTTATTTCCAGCGGGAGGGCCCGGGGAGCTGTTTTTT.

This clonotype was counted at least ten times. The chain links TRBV4-1 to TRBJ1-1; D gene unclear. Germline loops: CDR1 MGHRA, CDR2 YSYEKL. This CDR3 is built from 15 residues. V was clipped by 1 base and J by 5 bases, with 14 bases between them. CDR3 DNA sequence: TGCGCCAGCAGCCAAGCCCCGTCGGGAGTTACTGAAGCTTTCTTT. It is translated as CASSQAPSGVTEAFF.

This clonotype was seen only a few times. The chain links TRBV5-8 to TRBJ1-5, with 7 bases lining up with TRBD1. Germline values: CDR1 SGHTS, CDR2 YDEGEE. The CDR3 has 15 amino acids. The trim removed 1 base at V and 7 bases at J, leaving 8 bases unmatched. The CDR3 nucleotides are TGTGCCAGCAGCTTGTATGGACAGGCCATCCAGCCCCAGCATTTT. Its protein is CASSLYGQAIQPQHF.

As to this clonotype: One base away lies a much larger clone, so this may be a sequencing read error. The rearrangement links TRBV29-1 to TRBJ2-7; TRBD1 aligns across 9 bases. In germline, CDR1 is SQVTM, CDR2 ANQGSEA. CDR3 size: 13 residues. The CDR3, as DNA: TGCAGCGTGGGGACAGGGTACTCCTACGGGCAGTACTTC. Amino acid sequence: CSVGTGYSYGQYF.

This clonotype appeared many times. V gene TRBV7-2 combines with J gene TRBJ2-7; tentative D call: TRBD2 (6 bases). Germline V gene lookup returns CDR1 SGHTA and CDR2 FQGNSA. CDR3 length: 14 amino acids. With 7 bases removed from V and 4 bases from J, the gap between germline ends came to 17 bases. CDR3 nucleotide sequence: TGTGCCAGCACCCCGGCGGAGGGTAGTTACGAGCAGTACTTC. This codes for CASTPAEGSYEQYF.

V gene TRBV14 combines with J gene TRBJ1-1; no firm D call. The V and J ends lost 4 bases and 12 bases respectively, with 15 bases between them. The CDR3 runs to 12 residues. CDR1 and CDR2 from the germline V gene are SGHDN and FVKESK. CDR3 in amino acids: CASSPVPPLTFF. CDR3 DNA: TGTGCCAGCAGCCCCGTCCCGCCTCTAACTTTCTTT.

This clonotype showed up just a few times. The chain is built from TRBV20-1 and TRBJ2-7, with D possibly matching TRBD1 (6 bases). Germline-derived CDR1 and CDR2 are DFQATT and SNEGSKA (reference sequence). The CDR3 runs 15 residues. V was shortened by 1 base and J by 2 bases, with 15 bases between the two germline ends. CDR3 region: CSARVVGDTPYEQYF. The CDR3 DNA reads as TGCAGTGCTAGAGTAGTCGGGGACACTCCCTACGAGCAGTACTTC.

V and J are TRBV4-3 and TRBJ2-7; D is uncertain. The CDR3 sequence is 14 residues long. Germline V gene lookup returns CDR1 LGHNA and CDR2 YSLEER. V lost 6 bases and J 2 bases, leaving 14 bases between the germline ends. The CDR3 DNA is TGCGCCAGCAGTCGCAAGGGCCTGGCCTACGAGCAGTACTTC. Translated: CASSRKGLAYEQYF.

This clonotype was observed a handful of times. The V call is TRBV5-1, the J call TRBJ2-5; 8 bases are a match to TRBD1. The CDR3 contains 16 residues. The germline V gene has CDR1 SGHRS and CDR2 YFSETQ. V was clipped by 1 base and J by 5 bases; unmatched bases: 10. DNA for the CDR3: TGCGCCAGCAGCTTGTCCCGACAGGGGAGGATGGAGACCCAGTACTTC. Protein: CASSLSRQGRMETQYF.

This clonotype was seen at least ten times. The chain has TRBV29-1 and TRBJ2-3; tentative D call: TRBD1 (6 bases). Per germline, CDR1 SQVTM and CDR2 ANQGSEA. The CDR3 runs 14 residues. Trimming stripped 7 bases from V and 1 base from J, with 15 bases between. The CDR3, as DNA: TGCAGCGCCTCCAGGGGCGATGGCACAGATACGCAGTATTTT. Translating gives CSASRGDGTDTQYF.

This clonotype showed up many times. V is TRBV6-5 and J is TRBJ2-6, with D tentatively TRBD1 (6 bases). V was shortened by 3 bases and J by 2 bases, with 14 bases between the two germline ends. The germline CDR1 and CDR2 sequences are MNHEY and SVGAGI. The CDR3 loop spans 17 amino acids. For the CDR3, the DNA is TGTGCCAGCAGTTATTCCAGGGGTAGGGCTGGGGCCAACGTCCTGACTTTC. Its translation: CASSYSRGRAGANVLTF.